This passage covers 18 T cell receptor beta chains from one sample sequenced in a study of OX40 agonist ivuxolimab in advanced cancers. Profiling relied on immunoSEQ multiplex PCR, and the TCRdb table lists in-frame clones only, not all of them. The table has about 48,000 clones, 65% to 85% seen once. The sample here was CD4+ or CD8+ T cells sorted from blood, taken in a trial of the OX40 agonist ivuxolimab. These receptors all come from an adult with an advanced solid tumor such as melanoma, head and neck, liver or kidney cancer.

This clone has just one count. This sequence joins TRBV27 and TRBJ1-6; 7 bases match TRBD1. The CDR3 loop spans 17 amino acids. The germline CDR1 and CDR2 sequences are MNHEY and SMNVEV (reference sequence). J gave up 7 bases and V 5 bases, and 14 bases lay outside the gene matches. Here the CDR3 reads CASSLNPGTAKNSPLHF. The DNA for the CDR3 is TGTGCCAGCAGTCTCAACCCCGGGACAGCAAAAAATTCACCCCTCCACTTT.

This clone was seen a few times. CDR3 coding DNA: TGTGCCAGCAGCTTAATTCAGTGGCATAAAGGGAATACGCAGTATTTT. Translated, it gives CASSLIQWHKGNTQYF. The rearrangement links TRBV7-2 to TRBJ2-3, with D hard to call. Germline V lookup: CDR1 SGHTA, CDR2 FQGNSA. CDR3 length: 16 residues. Trimming stripped 2 bases from V and 7 bases from J, with 19 bases between.

The CDR3 DNA follows: TGTGCCAGCAGCACCCGCGGTAGCTGGAGGGCAGATACGCAGTATTTT. Encoded protein: CASSTRGSWRADTQYF. The chain has TRBV11-2 and TRBJ2-3; D possibly corresponds to TRBD2 (6 bases). Per the germline V gene, CDR1 is SGHAT and CDR2 is FQNNGV. Trimming cost V 5 bases and J 4 bases, with 19 bases left between them. CDR3 length: 16 residues.

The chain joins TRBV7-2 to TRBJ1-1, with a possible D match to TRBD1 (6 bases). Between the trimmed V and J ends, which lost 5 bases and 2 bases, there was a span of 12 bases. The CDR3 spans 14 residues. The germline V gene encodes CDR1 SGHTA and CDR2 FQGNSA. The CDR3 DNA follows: TGTGCCAGCAGCGCCTCAGGGACAAACACTGAAGCTTTCTTT. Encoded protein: CASSASGTNTEAFF.

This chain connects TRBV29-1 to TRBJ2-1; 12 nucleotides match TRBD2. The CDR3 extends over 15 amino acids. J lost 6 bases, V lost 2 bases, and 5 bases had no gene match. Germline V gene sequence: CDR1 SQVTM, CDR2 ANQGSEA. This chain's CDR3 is CSVEPSSGGANEQFF. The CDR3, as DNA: TGCAGCGTTGAACCTTCTAGCGGGGGGGCCAATGAGCAGTTCTTC.

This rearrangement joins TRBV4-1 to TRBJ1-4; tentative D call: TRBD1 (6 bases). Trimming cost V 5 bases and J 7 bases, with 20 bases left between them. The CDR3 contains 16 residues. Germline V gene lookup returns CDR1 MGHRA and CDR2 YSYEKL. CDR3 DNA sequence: TGCGCCAGCAGCTCCCCGGGGGGCCGAAATCCTGAAAAACTGTTTTTT. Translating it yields CASSSPGGRNPEKLFF.

The CDR3 sequence: CASSDPGGAGYNEQFF. The CDR3 bases are TGTGCCAGCAGCGATCCCGGGGGGGCCGGGTACAATGAGCAGTTCTTC. The J gene is TRBJ2-1, the V gene TRBV2; 8 positions match TRBD2. V dropped 6 bases and J dropped 4; count of bases not matched to a gene: 11. CDR3 length equals 16 residues. Looked up from germline, CDR1 is SNHLY and CDR2 is FYNNEI.

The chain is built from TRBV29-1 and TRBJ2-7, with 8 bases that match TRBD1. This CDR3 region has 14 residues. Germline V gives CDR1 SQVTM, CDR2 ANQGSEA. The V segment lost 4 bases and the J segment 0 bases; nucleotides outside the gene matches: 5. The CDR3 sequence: CSVVRQGSSYEQYF. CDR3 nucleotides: TGCAGCGTTGTCCGACAGGGGTCCTCCTACGAGCAGTACTTC.

The chain's CDR3 is CASSLGTQGREQYF. The CDR3 nucleotides are TGTGCCAGCAGCTTAGGGACACAGGGGCGAGAGCAGTACTTC. This rearrangement joins TRBV11-3 to TRBJ2-7; 7 bases are a match to TRBD1. The CDR3 runs to 14 residues. With 1 base clipped from V and 7 bases from J, the junction kept 7 bases outside the gene matches. Per the germline V gene, CDR1 is SGHNT and CDR2 is YENEEA.

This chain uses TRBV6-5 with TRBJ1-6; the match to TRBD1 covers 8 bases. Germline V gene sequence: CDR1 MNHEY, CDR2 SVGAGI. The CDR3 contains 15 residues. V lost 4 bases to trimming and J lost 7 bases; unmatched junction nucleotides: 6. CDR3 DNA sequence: TGTGCCAGCAGTTCCATGACAGGGGTCAATTCACCCCTCCACTTT. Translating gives CASSSMTGVNSPLHF.

CDR3 region: CASSTEGGAQETQYF. DNA of the CDR3: TGTGCCAGCAGCACCGAAGGGGGGGCTCAAGAGACCCAGTACTTC. V gene TRBV11-2 combines with J gene TRBJ2-5, with D perhaps matching TRBD2 (7 bases). V lost 5 bases to trimming and J lost 2 bases, with 15 bases between them. The CDR3 is made up of 15 amino acids. Germline loops: CDR1 SGHAT, CDR2 FQNNGV.

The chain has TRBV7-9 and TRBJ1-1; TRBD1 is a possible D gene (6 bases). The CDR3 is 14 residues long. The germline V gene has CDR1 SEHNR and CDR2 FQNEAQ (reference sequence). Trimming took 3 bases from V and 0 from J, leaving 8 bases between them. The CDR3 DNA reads TGTGCCAGCAGCTTTGGACAGATGAACACTGAAGCTTTCTTT. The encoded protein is CASSFGQMNTEAFF.

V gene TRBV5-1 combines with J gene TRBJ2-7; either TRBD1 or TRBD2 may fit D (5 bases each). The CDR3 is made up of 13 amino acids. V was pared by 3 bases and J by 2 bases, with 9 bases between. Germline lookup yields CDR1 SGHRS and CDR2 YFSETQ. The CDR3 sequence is CASSSRGTYEQYF. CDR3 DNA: TGCGCCAGCAGCTCCCGGGGCACCTACGAGCAGTACTTC.

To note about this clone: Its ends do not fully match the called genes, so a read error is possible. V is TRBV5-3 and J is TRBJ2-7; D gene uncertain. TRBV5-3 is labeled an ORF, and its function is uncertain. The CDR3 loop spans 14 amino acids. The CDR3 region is CASSLMGLSYEQYF. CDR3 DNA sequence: TGTGCCAGCAGCTTGATGGGGTTATCCTACGAGCAGTACTTC.

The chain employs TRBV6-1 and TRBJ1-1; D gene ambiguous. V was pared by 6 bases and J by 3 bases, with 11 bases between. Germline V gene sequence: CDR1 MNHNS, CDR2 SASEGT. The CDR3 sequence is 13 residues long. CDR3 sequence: CASRHTGDTEAFF. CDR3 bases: TGTGCCAGCAGACACACCGGGGACACTGAAGCTTTCTTT.

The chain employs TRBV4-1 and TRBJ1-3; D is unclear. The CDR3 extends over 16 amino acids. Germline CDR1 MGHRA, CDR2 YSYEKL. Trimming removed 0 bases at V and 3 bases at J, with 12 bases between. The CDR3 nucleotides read TGCGCCAGCAGCCAAGAACGAACGGGAATTGGAAACACCATATATTTT. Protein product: CASSQERTGIGNTIYF.

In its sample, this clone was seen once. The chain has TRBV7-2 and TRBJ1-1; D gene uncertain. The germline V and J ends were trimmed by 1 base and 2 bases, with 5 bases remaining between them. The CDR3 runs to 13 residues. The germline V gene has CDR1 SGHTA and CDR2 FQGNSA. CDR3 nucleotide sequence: TGTGCCAGCAGCTTAGGAGCTAACACTGAAGCTTTCTTT. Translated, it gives CASSLGANTEAFF.

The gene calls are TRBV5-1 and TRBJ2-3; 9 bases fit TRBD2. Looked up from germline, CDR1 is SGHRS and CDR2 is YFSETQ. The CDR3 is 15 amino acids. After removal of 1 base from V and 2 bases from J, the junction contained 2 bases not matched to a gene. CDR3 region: CASSLSGGITDTQYF. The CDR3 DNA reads TGCGCCAGCAGCTTGAGCGGGGGGATCACAGATACGCAGTATTTT.